The entry below gives a single T cell receptor beta chain sequence along with its context. The sample is drawn from a study of blood T cell repertoires in COVID-19. For the study at large: Samples came from the United States, Italy and Spain, spanning acute and convalescent COVID-19. T cells, B-cell-depleted T cells, or PBMCs provided the cDNA or gDNA that served as material.

CDR1 and CDR2 from the germline V gene are MNHEY and SMNVEV (reference sequence). The V end lost 5 bases, the J end lost 4 bases, and 9 bases lay between the germline ends. The CDR3 is made up of 13 amino acids. Source study methods: Amplification from reference gene primers served as the basis for estimated nucleated cell counts. Some clones are missing from TCRdb's copy, which holds only in-frame ones; the method was immunoSEQ multiplex PCR. That table supplies the V and J calls and clone size; D and trimming were determined from the DNA. The sample lists 150,000 to 200,000 clones; about 86% were seen once.

Input material: peripheral blood. The clonotype comes from a woman aged 18-29 years who had recovered from COVID-19. This sequence joins TRBV27 and TRBJ2-1; D is perhaps TRBD2 (6 bases). The CDR3 reads CASSGTSYNEQFF. The DNA of the CDR3 is TGTGCCAGCAGTGGGACTTCGTACAATGAGCAGTTCTTC.